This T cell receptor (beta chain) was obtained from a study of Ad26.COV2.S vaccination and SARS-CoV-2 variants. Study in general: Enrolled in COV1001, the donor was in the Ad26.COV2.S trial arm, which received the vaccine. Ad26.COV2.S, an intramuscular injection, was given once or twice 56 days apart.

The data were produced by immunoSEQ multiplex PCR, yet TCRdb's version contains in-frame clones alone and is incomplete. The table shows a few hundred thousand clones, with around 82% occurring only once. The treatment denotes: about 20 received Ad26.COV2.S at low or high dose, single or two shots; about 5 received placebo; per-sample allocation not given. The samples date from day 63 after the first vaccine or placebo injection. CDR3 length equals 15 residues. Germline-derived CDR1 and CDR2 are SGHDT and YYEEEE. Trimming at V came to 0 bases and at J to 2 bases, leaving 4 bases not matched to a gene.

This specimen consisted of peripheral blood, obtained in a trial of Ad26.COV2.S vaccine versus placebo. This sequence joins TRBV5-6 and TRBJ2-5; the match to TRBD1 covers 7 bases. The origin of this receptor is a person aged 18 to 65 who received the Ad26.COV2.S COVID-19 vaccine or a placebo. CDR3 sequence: CASSLGQGFQETQYF. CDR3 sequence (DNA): TGTGCCAGCAGCTTGGGACAGGGATTTCAAGAGACCCAGTACTTC.